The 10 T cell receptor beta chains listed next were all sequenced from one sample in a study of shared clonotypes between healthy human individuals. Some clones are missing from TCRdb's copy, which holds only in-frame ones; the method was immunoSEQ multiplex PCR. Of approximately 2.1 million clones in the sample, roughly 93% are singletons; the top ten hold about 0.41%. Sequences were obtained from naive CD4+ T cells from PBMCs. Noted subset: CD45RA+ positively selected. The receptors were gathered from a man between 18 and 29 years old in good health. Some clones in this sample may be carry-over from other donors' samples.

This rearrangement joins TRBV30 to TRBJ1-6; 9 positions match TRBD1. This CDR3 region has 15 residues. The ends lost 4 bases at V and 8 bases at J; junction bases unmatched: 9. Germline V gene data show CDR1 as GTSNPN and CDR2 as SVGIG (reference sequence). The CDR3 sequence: CAWTRGTGLYSPLHF. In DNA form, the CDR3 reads TGTGCCTGGACCCGAGGGACAGGGCTATATTCACCCCTCCACTTT.

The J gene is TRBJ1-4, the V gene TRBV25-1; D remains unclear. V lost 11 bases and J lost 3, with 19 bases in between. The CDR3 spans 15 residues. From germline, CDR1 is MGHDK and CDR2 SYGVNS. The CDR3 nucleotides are TGTGCCGCCAGGTCCCGGGAGCCAGCTAATGAAAAACTGTTTTTT. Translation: CAARSREPANEKLFF.

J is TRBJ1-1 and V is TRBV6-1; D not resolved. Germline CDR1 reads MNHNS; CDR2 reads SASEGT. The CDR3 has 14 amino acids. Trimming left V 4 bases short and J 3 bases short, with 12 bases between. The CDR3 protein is CASSVNAGYTEAFF. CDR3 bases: TGTGCCAGCAGTGTAAACGCGGGTTACACTGAAGCTTTCTTT.

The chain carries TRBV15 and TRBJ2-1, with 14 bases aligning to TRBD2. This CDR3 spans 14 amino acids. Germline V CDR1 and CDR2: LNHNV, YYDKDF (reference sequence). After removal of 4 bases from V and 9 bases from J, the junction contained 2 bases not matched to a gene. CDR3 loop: CATSTGTSGSEQFF. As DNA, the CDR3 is TGTGCCACCAGCACCGGGACTAGCGGGAGTGAGCAGTTCTTC.

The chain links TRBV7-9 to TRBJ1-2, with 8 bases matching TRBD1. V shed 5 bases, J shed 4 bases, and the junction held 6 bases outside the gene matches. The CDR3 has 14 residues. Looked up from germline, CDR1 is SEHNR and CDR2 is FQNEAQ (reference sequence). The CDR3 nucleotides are TGTGCCAGCAGCCCCGGGACAGGTAGCTATGGCTACACCTTC. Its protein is CASSPGTGSYGYTF.

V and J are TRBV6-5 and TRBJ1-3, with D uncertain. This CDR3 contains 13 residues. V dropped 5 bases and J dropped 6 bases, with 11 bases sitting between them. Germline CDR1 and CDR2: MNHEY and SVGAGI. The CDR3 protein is CASSPPGSNTIYF. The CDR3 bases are TGTGCCAGCAGTCCCCCCGGGTCAAACACCATATATTTT.

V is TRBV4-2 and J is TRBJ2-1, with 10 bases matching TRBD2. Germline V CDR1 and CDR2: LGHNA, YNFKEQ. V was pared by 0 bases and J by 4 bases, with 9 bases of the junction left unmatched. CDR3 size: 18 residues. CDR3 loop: CASSQEYGLAEPYNEQFF. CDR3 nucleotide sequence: TGTGCCAGCAGCCAAGAGTACGGACTAGCGGAACCTTACAATGAGCAGTTCTTC.

CDR3 residues: CASSLPSGSGYTQYF. The DNA of the CDR3 is TGTGCCAGCAGCCTACCTAGCGGGAGCGGCTATACGCAGTATTTT. J is TRBJ2-3 and V is TRBV9, with 10 bases that match TRBD2. The CDR3 contains 15 residues. CDR1 is SGDLS, CDR2 YYNGEE, per germline. V dropped 4 bases and J dropped 7; count of bases not matched to a gene: 9.

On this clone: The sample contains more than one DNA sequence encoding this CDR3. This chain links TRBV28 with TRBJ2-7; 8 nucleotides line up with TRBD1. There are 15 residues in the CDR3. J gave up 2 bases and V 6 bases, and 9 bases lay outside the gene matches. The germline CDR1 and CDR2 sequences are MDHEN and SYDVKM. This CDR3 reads CASSLSRTGTYEQYF. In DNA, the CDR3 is TGTGCCAGCAGCCTATCCCGGACAGGGACCTACGAGCAGTACTTC. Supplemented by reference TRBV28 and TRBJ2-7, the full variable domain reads DVKVTQSSRYLVKRTGEKVFLECVQDMDHENMFWYRQDPGLGLRLIYFSYDVKMKEKGDIPEGYSVSREKKERFSLILESASTNQTSMYLCASSLSRTGTYEQYFGPGTRLTVT.

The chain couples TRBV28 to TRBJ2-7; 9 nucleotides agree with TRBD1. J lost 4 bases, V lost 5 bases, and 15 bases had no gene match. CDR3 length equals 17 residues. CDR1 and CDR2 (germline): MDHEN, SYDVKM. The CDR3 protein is CASSLIKTGGSFYEQYF. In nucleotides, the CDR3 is TGTGCCAGCAGTCTCATCAAAACAGGGGGCAGCTTTTACGAGCAGTACTTC.